The subject of this entry is one T cell receptor (beta chain). Measured with immunoSEQ multiplex PCR; TCRdb has only the in-frame clones, and not every one. The data hold tens of thousands of clones, with over 85% observed a single time. This entry belongs to a study of OX40 agonist ivuxolimab in advanced cancers. The overall study: Those enrolled were 82.7% male, with a mean age of roughly 62 years and ages from roughly 23 to 80.

V dropped 3 bases and J dropped 7 bases, with 13 bases sitting between them. Germline CDR1 is LNHDA and CDR2 is SQIVND (reference sequence). The CDR3 is 14 residues long. This sequence was found in an adult with an advanced solid tumor such as melanoma, head and neck, liver or kidney cancer. Sequenced material: CD4+ or CD8+ T cells sorted from blood, taken in a trial of the OX40 agonist ivuxolimab. This rearrangement joins TRBV19 to TRBJ2-1; either TRBD1 or TRBD2 may fit D (6 bases each). Here the CDR3 DNA reads TGTGCCAGTAGTATTGGAGGGGGGAGAAATGAGCAGTTCTTC. Its protein is CASSIGGGRNEQFF.